The rows below give T cell receptor beta chains drawn from one sample of a study of CD8 T cells in ankylosing spondylitis. MiXCR, applied by TCRdb to the 5' RACE reads, yields one record per CDR3 protein. The sample lists about 440,000 distinct CDR3 sequences, over 15% occurring once. Source material: blood, either unsorted or a sorted T cell fraction (not recorded which). The origin of the receptors is a male donor with ankylosing spondylitis. CDR3s leave out the opening cysteine and the closing phenylalanine or tryptophan.

v_call	j_call	cdr3_aa
TRBV3-1	TRBJ1-4	ASSHGQTSTNEKLF
TRBV5-1	TRBJ2-1	ASSWQQVSEQF
TRBV4-2	TRBJ2-5	ASSPRDRTSGYQETQY
TRBV4-2	TRBJ1-6	ASSQDTDRATSPLH
TRBV3-1	TRBJ1-2	ASSQNQGAQGYT
TRBV4-1	TRBJ1-3	ASSQVGRARRNTIY
TRBV3-1	TRBJ1-1	ASSQDLQGRRAF
TRBV6-1	TRBJ1-6	ASSAGIYNSPLH
TRBV28	TRBJ2-7	ASSLWASGAAYEQY
TRBV20-1	TRBJ2-7	SARDPGQPYEQY
TRBV7-2	TRBJ2-2	ASRPLGTGELF
TRBV11-2	TRBJ2-7	ASSQGLADNYEQY
TRBV20-1	TRBJ2-2	SARHRGSGFTGELF
TRBV5-6	TRBJ2-7	ASSLRNEQY
TRBV7-9	TRBJ2-4	ASSLVGQVLAKNIQY
TRBV15	TRBJ2-5	ATSRDQGGVMAETQY
TRBV5-1	TRBJ1-2	ASSFAYDGYT
TRBV29-1	TRBJ2-2	SVGLAGGKAGELF
TRBV6-2/TRBV6-3	TRBJ2-7	ASSLDRGHEQY
TRBV6-2/TRBV6-3	TRBJ2-7	ASSRSGRVYEQY
TRBV20-1	TRBJ1-5	SAKFPFRDREGNQPQH
TRBV2	TRBJ2-7	ASLRRDEQY
TRBV9	TRBJ2-1	ASSDRLASYNEQF
TRBV20-1	TRBJ1-1	SASSGVKAAF
TRBV5-1	TRBJ2-7	ASSSGGGYYEQY
TRBV5-1	TRBJ2-5	ASSLTGPETQY
TRBV5-1	TRBJ2-5	ASRTTSAQETQY
TRBV12-3/TRBV12-4	TRBJ1-2	ASSSVNRGLNGYT
TRBV4-3	TRBJ2-3	ASSQDRRGPDTQY
TRBV5-5	TRBJ2-7	ASSLGLYPYEQY
TRBV20-1	TRBJ2-3	SASSTSDRTDTQY
TRBV14	TRBJ1-2	ASRKTGDPGGYT
TRBV20-1	TRBJ2-1	SAMGTSGRYYNEQF
TRBV7-9	TRBJ1-5	ASSPQGDGNQPQH
TRBV18	TRBJ1-1	ASSPGTGSDTEAF
TRBV20-1	TRBJ1-1	SARLGPNTEAF
TRBV6-2/TRBV6-3	TRBJ2-1	ASSQRTSGSYNEQF
TRBV6-2/TRBV6-3	TRBJ2-2	ASNQEGRTGELF
TRBV4-1	TRBJ1-6	ASSPRWAYNSPLH
TRBV12-3/TRBV12-4	TRBJ1-1	ASSLGREPSEAF
TRBV3-1	TRBJ1-2	ASSQGHGYT
TRBV12-3/TRBV12-4	TRBJ2-2	ASSRDRGTGELF
TRBV6-1	TRBJ2-7	ASSVLEQY
TRBV6-5	TRBJ1-1	ASSYSSQGAEAF
TRBV10-3	TRBJ1-1	ATEGSMNTEAF
TRBV12-3/TRBV12-4	TRBJ2-7	ASTDRRTDI
TRBV20-1	TRBJ1-4	SASWARTREKLF
TRBV7-3	TRBJ2-1	ASSLRDRERDNEQF
TRBV2	TRBJ1-4	ASTLDRGHEKLF
TRBV15	TRBJ2-3	ATSRTSRTSGTDTQY
TRBV5-4	TRBJ2-3	ASSFGTSGYTDTQY
TRBV20-1	TRBJ2-7	SASVRSYEQY
TRBV20-1	TRBJ2-7	SARRSAGTSYEQY
TRBV7-2	TRBJ2-1	ASSSLLAGGRSEQF
TRBV5-1	TRBJ2-1	ASGRDSYNEQF
TRBV12-3/TRBV12-4	TRBJ2-2	ASSLTRGGVFTGELF
TRBV6-1	TRBJ2-7	ASSEDRGRVYEQY
TRBV25-1	TRBJ1-5	ASQRSNQPQH
TRBV25-1	TRBJ1-5	ASNGQGYNQPQH
TRBV21-1	TRBJ2-1	ATEKVNGASYNEQF